Following are 10 T cell receptor beta chains from one sample sequenced in a study of blood T cell repertoires in COVID-19. Assay used: immunoSEQ multiplex PCR; TCRdb lists only in-frame clones, some missing. The data contain 50,000 to 65,000 clones, more than 70% of them singletons. Material for sequencing was peripheral blood. These receptors came from a human donor in a cohort sampled during active COVID-19.

This clone was seen a single time. The chain couples TRBV5-6 to TRBJ2-1; TRBD2 agrees at 13 bases. V was clipped by 4 bases and J by 10 bases; unmatched bases: 8. This CDR3 is built from 15 residues. Looked up from germline, CDR1 is SGHDT and CDR2 is YYEEEE. The CDR3 spells CASSVVLAGGPEQFF. For the CDR3, the DNA is TGTGCCAGCAGCGTAGTACTAGCGGGAGGGCCGGAGCAGTTCTTC.

The chain uses TRBV4-1 and TRBJ1-6; tentative D call: TRBD1 (5 bases). Germline values: CDR1 MGHRA, CDR2 YSYEKL. Between the trimmed V and J ends, which lost 0 bases and 7 bases, there was a span of 13 bases. The CDR3 totals 16 residues. Here the CDR3 reads CASSQDGAGANSPLHF. The CDR3 nucleotides are TGCGCCAGCAGCCAAGATGGGGCAGGAGCCAATTCACCCCTCCACTTT.

The CDR3 here is CASSKDRGNQPQHF. CDR3 in DNA: TGTGCCAGCAGTAAGGACAGGGGCAATCAGCCCCAGCATTTT. The chain is built from TRBV2 and TRBJ1-5, with TRBD1 matching over 8 bases. The J segment lost 2 bases and the V segment lost 5 bases, leaving 2 bases of the junction unmatched. Germline CDR1 is SNHLY and CDR2 is FYNNEI. The length of the CDR3 is 14 residues.

The chain uses TRBV12-5 and TRBJ2-1; tentatively, D is TRBD2 (6 bases). The CDR3 is 12 residues long. CDR1 and CDR2 from the germline V gene are LGHNT and FRNRAP. The germline V and J ends were trimmed by 5 bases and 9 bases, with 11 bases remaining between them. The DNA for the CDR3 is TGTGCTAGTGGTCTCCACGGGGGTGAGCAGTTCTTC. Translating gives CASGLHGGEQFF.

The chain is built from TRBV5-1 and TRBJ2-6; tentative D call: TRBD1 (6 bases). Germline V CDR1 and CDR2: SGHRS, YFSETQ. CDR3 length: 16 residues. V was shortened by 2 bases and J by 0 bases, with 9 bases between the two germline ends. CDR3: CASSFGTPSGANVLTF. The CDR3 DNA sequence: TGCGCCAGCAGCTTCGGGACACCCTCTGGGGCCAACGTCCTGACTTTC.

The genes are TRBV5-6 and TRBJ1-1; D is possibly TRBD1 (5 bases). V gave up 0 bases and J gave up 4 bases, with 16 bases separating them. Germline CDR1 SGHDT, CDR2 YYEEEE. The CDR3 has 16 amino acids. CDR3 sequence reads: CASSLDGGRWSTEAFF. The CDR3 coding sequence is TGTGCCAGCAGCTTGGACGGGGGGAGGTGGAGCACTGAAGCTTTCTTT.

V gene TRBV3-1 (or the pseudogene TRBV3-2) combines with J gene TRBJ2-3; D possibly corresponds to TRBD2 (5 bases). The V end was cut by 2 bases, the J end by 0 bases, with 12 bases between. There are 16 residues in the CDR3. Per germline, CDR1 LGHDT and CDR2 YNNKEL (reference sequence). CDR3 DNA sequence: TGTGCCAGCAGCCAATGGCCTAGCTTCAGCACAGATACGCAGTATTTT. This sequence encodes CASSQWPSFSTDTQYF.

The chain recombines TRBV6-5 with TRBJ2-7; a possible D gene is TRBD2 (6 bases). Deletions cut 2 bases from V and 6 bases from J, with 11 bases between. CDR3 length: 13 residues. Germline V gene sequence: CDR1 MNHEY, CDR2 SVGAGI. The CDR3 region has the DNA TGTGCCAGCAGTTACGGGGGGTTGGGCGAGCAGTACTTC. Amino acids: CASSYGGLGEQYF.

CDR3 DNA sequence: TGTGCCTGGAGTAAAGCGGGGCCAGACAGCTCCTACAATGAGCAGTTCTTC. It yields the protein CAWSKAGPDSSYNEQFF. The chain carries TRBV30 and TRBJ2-1; 7 positions agree with TRBD2. V trimming: 2 bases; J trimming: 0 bases; junction bases outside the gene matches: 10. The CDR3 loop spans 17 amino acids. Germline V lookup: CDR1 GTSNPN, CDR2 SVGIG (reference sequence).

This chain uses TRBV7-2 with TRBJ2-3, with 9 bases lining up with TRBD2. Trimming removed 5 bases from V and 5 bases from J; junction bases left unmatched: 11. The CDR3 totals 16 residues. CDR1 SGHTA and CDR2 FQGNSA come from the germline V gene. DNA for the CDR3: TGTGCCAGCAGCCAATCTAGCGGGGCGGGTCAAGATACGCAGTATTTT. It is translated as CASSQSSGAGQDTQYF.